This T cell receptor (beta chain) was retrieved from a study of cytotoxic CD8 clonotypes in ibrutinib-treated CLL. Turning to the study itself: Partial responses totalled about 25 and complete responses 2; after median approximately 64 months, about 15 remained remitted and roughly twelve progressed. Per sample, productive templates averaged around 230,000 and productive rearrangements averaged approximately 90,000. Study-wide results and caveats: The clonality rise at ibrutinib response reflected private clonotype expansion.

Here immunoSEQ multiplex PCR was the method, and the copy in TCRdb shows in-frame clones only, minus some. Here the sample spans 130,000 or so clones, roughly 80% being singletons. CDR1 is SGHTA, CDR2 FQGNSA, per germline. CDR3 length: 13 residues. Deletions cut 5 bases from V and 4 bases from J, with 10 bases between. Comment on this clone: What it recognizes is unknown.

The starting material was PBMCs, obtained after 12 months of ibrutinib treatment. J is TRBJ2-3 and V is TRBV7-2, with unresolved D. The TCR was taken from a human donor with chronic lymphocytic leukemia. CDR3 residues: CASSRHVSDTQYF. The CDR3 coding sequence is TGTGCCAGCAGCCGACACGTCTCAGATACGCAGTATTTT.